Each of the 28 T cell receptor beta chains below was sequenced from the same sample in a study of tissue T cells after allogeneic stem cell transplantation. Sequenced by immunoSEQ multiplex PCR; TCRdb stores in-frame clones only, minus some. The table includes some 47,000 clones, about 73% detected once. Sequenced input: sorted cells pooled from one or two spleens. These TCRs come from a pool of C57BL/6 mice in good health.

Note on this clone: Gene names and germline match the mouse. The observed sequence ends 1 residue before the CDR3 terminus, with the missing tail filled in from the germline J gene. This chain joins TRBV16 and TRBJ2-7; D is ambiguous. The CDR3 runs 12 residues. Trimming stripped 2 bases from V and 0 bases from J, with 2 bases between. CDR1 is SGHSA, CDR2 FRNQAP, per germline. The CDR3 here is CASSLSSYEQYF. The sequenced CDR3 bases are TGTGCAAGCAGCTTAAGCTCCTATGAACAGTAC.

A word on this clone: Gene and germline names: mouse. The read falls 1 residue short of the CDR3 end, and the missing part is taken from the germline J gene. V usage is TRBV1 and J usage is TRBJ1-6, with unresolved D. TRBJ1-6 belongs to the ORF category, with a function that is uncertain. Per germline, CDR1 NSQYPW and CDR2 LRSPGD (reference sequence). Trimming stripped 0 bases from V and 8 bases from J, with 8 bases between. The length of the CDR3 is 14 residues. The sequenced CDR3 bases are TGCACCTGCAGTGCAGATGGCATTTATTCGCCCCTCTAC. The encoded protein is CTCSADGIYSPLY. The full CDR3 protein is CTCSADGIYSPLYF.

As for this clone: Gene and germline names: mouse. The CDR3 is cut off 1 residue early in the read; its end comes from the germline J gene. The genes are TRBV13-2 and TRBJ1-1; D remains ambiguous. V lost 5 bases, J lost 7 bases, and 6 bases lay in between. CDR1 and CDR2 from the germline V gene are NNHNN and SYGAGS (reference sequence). CDR3 size: 10 residues. CDR3 loop: CASGTKEVFF. Incomplete CDR3 DNA: TGTGCCAGCGGAACCAAAGAAGTCTTC.

As to this clone: Gene names are the mouse ones. Read coverage stops 1 residue before the CDR3 terminus; the germline J gene supplies the remainder. The V and J genes are TRBV3 and TRBJ2-4, with TRBD2 as a possible D gene (5 bases). Germline values: CDR1 SNHLY, CDR2 FYNGKV (reference sequence). V was cut by 3 bases and J by 4 bases, with 8 bases left in between. The CDR3 is 13 amino acids. The part of the CDR3 DNA that was read is TGTGCCAGCAGCTTTTGGGGTGAAAACACCTTGTAC. The encoded protein is CASSFWGENTLY. The entire CDR3 is CASSFWGENTLYF.

About this clone itself: Gene labels here are mouse ones. The read finishes 1 residue shy of the CDR3 end, and the germline J gene is used to complete it. Other DNA sequences of this sample code for an identical CDR3. V and J are TRBV3 and TRBJ2-7; possible D gene TRBD2, 6 bases. Germline V lookup: CDR1 SNHLY, CDR2 FYNGKV (reference sequence). The CDR3 consists of 12 residues. V was clipped by 5 bases and J by 4 bases, with 9 bases between them. The CDR3: CASSPGGYEQYF. The part of the CDR3 DNA that was read is TGTGCCAGCAGCCCCGGGGGGTATGAACAGTAC.

This clone occurred a few times. Gene names follow the mouse nomenclature. CDR3: CASSPGTGVYEQYF. CDR3 DNA (partial): TGTGCCAGCAGCCCCGGGACTGGGGTATATGAACAGTAC. V and J are TRBV4 and TRBJ2-7; 10 nucleotides align to TRBD2. The CDR3 end lies 1 residue beyond the end of the read and is filled in from the germline J gene. Per the germline V gene, CDR1 is LGHDT and CDR2 is YNNKQL (reference sequence). The J segment lost 4 bases and the V segment lost 5 bases, leaving 5 bases of the junction unmatched. This CDR3 has 14 amino acids.

Remarks on this clone: Germline and genes: mouse. Read data end 1 residue before the CDR3 end; the end is taken from the germline J gene. The V gene is TRBV31, the J gene TRBJ1-2; 8 positions agree with TRBD1. The V gene end was trimmed by 2 bases and the J gene end by 2 bases; junction bases not matched to a gene: 1. The CDR3 spans 13 residues. Germline V CDR1 and CDR2: GKSSPN, SITVG. The CDR3 is CAWSWDRNSDYTF. CDR3 bases read: TGTGCCTGGAGTTGGGACAGGAACTCCGACTACACC.

Comment on this clone: Each gene name is a mouse one. The read stops 1 residue short of the end of the CDR3; the missing end is completed from the germline J gene. The sample contains more than one DNA sequence encoding this CDR3. V gene TRBV3 combines with J gene TRBJ2-5; no clear D gene. Germline lookup yields CDR1 SNHLY and CDR2 FYNGKV (reference sequence). The CDR3 is 13 amino acids. Trimming shortened V by 1 base and J by 0 bases, and 2 bases separated the two germline ends. The CDR3 DNA, read in part, is TGTGCCAGCAGCTTAGTTAACCAAGACACCCAGTAC. Translating it yields CASSLVNQDTQY. The whole CDR3 sequence reads CASSLVNQDTQYF. Filled out from reference TRBV3 and TRBJ2-5, the complete variable domain reads GPKVLQIPSHQIIDMGQMVTLNCDPVSNHLYFYWYKQILGQQMEFLVNFYNGKVMEKSKLFKDQFSVERPDGSYFTLKIQPTALEDSAVYFCASSLVNQDTQYFGPGTRLLVL.

As regards this clone: The genes are named according to mouse. The read ends 1 residue before the CDR3 terminus; that terminus is restored from the germline J gene. The chain links TRBV13-2 to TRBJ2-7; 8 nucleotides align to TRBD1. CDR3 length: 13 residues. V trimming: 1 base; J trimming: 6 bases; junction bases outside the gene matches: 3. Germline V CDR1 and CDR2: NNHNN, SYGAGS (reference sequence). The CDR3 is CASGDLTGVEQYF. The DNA read from the CDR3 is TGTGCCAGCGGTGATCTGACAGGGGTTGAACAGTAC.

The table lists this clone with a few counts. Gene names refer to mouse genes. The read is 1 residue too short to cover the CDR3 end, so that end is filled in from the germline J gene. The V call is TRBV13-1, the J call TRBJ2-7; D remains unclear. Trimming removed 6 bases at V and 7 bases at J, with 8 bases between. The V gene's germline CDR1 is NSHNY and CDR2 SYGAGN. The CDR3 is 10 residues long. The CDR3 bases that were read are TGTGCCAGCACTCTGAGGGAACAGTAC. Amino acids: CASTLREQY. In full, the CDR3 is CASTLREQYF.

This clone showed up just a few times. Gene and germline names: mouse. The CDR3 end falls 1 residue outside the read, so it is completed with the germline J gene. This chain joins TRBV14 and TRBJ2-1; D gene ambiguous. This CDR3 contains 13 residues. V lost 2 bases and J lost 3, with 6 bases in between. Germline V lookup: CDR1 SGHDT, CDR2 FRDEAV. CDR3 residues: CASSLYGYAEQFF. Incomplete CDR3 DNA: TGTGCCAGCAGTTTATACGGCTATGCTGAGCAGTTC.

Points on this clone: Gene names and germline refer to mouse. The read ends 1 residue early relative to the CDR3; the germline J gene fills the gap. The chain recombines TRBV15 with TRBJ2-3; D remains ambiguous. The CDR3 runs 12 residues. Between the trimmed V and J ends, which lost 3 bases and 2 bases, there was a span of 3 bases. Germline CDR1 SGHND, CDR2 FRSKSL. Here the CDR3 reads CASSFIAETLYF. CDR3 DNA, as far as it was read: TGTGCCAGCAGTTTCATTGCAGAAACGCTGTAT.

This clone occurred a few times. Genes and germline are mouse. The CDR3 is cut off 1 residue early in the read; its end comes from the germline J gene. This chain connects TRBV13-1 to TRBJ2-7, with D unresolved. Germline values: CDR1 NSHNY, CDR2 SYGAGN. Trimming shortened V by 2 bases and J by 3 bases, and 3 bases separated the two germline ends. CDR3 size: 11 residues. The CDR3 here is CASSDNYEQYF. The sequenced part of the CDR3 DNA is TGTGCCAGCAGTGACAACTATGAACAGTAC.

In the case of this clone: The genes and germline here are from mouse. The sequenced fragment ends 1 residue before the CDR3 boundary, so the rest is inferred from the germline J gene. This sequence joins TRBV5 and TRBJ1-2; TRBD1 matches at 8 bases. The CDR3 length is 15 residues. Germline values: CDR1 LGHNA, CDR2 YNLKQL (reference sequence). V lost 0 bases to trimming and J lost 0 bases; unmatched junction nucleotides: 0. The DNA read from the CDR3 is TGTGCCAGCAGCCAAGAACAGGGGGCAAACTCCGACTACACC. It translates to CASSQEQGANSDYT. The full CDR3 protein is CASSQEQGANSDYTF.

This clone appeared a few times. The genes are named according to mouse. The read comes to an end 1 residue before the CDR3 does, leaving the germline J gene to fill in the end. This sequence joins TRBV14 and TRBJ2-7, with 11 bases fitting TRBD2. Trimming removed 5 bases from V and 7 bases from J; junction bases left unmatched: 5. There are 13 residues in the CDR3. Per the germline V gene, CDR1 is SGHDT and CDR2 is FRDEAV. Here the CDR3 reads CASRLGGREEQYF. The CDR3 DNA, read in part, is TGTGCCAGCAGACTGGGGGGGCGAGAGGAACAGTAC. Based on the CDR3 plus reference TRBV14 and TRBJ2-7, the full variable domain is EAGVTQSPRYAVLQEGQAVSFWCDPISGHDTLYWYQQPRDQGPQLLVYFRDEAVIDNSQLPSDRFSAVRPKGTNSTLKIQSAKQGDTATYLCASRLGGREEQYFGPGTRLTVL.

Comment on this clone: Mouse germline and gene names are used. The missing CDR3 end, 1 residue past where the read stops, is filled in from the germline J gene. This chain uses TRBV19 with TRBJ2-2; 11 nucleotides line up with TRBD1. CDR1 FNHDT and CDR2 SITEND come from the germline V gene (reference sequence). V lost 5 bases and J lost 4; bases outside the gene matches: 1. The length of the CDR3 is 14 residues. The CDR3 DNA, read in part, is TGTGCCAGCAGAGGGACAGGGGGCACCGGGCAGCTCTAC. Its protein product is CASRGTGGTGQLY. The complete CDR3 protein is CASRGTGGTGQLYF.

In the case of this clone: Gene names and germline match the mouse. Read coverage stops 1 residue before the CDR3 terminus; the germline J gene supplies the remainder. The rearrangement uses TRBV13-2 and TRBJ1-5, with D unresolved. V was shortened by 0 bases and J by 4 bases, with 2 bases between the two germline ends. The CDR3 runs to 12 residues. The germline CDR1 and CDR2 sequences are NNHNN and SYGAGS (reference sequence). The CDR3 loop is CASGDGNQAPLF. The CDR3 DNA, read in part, is TGTGCCAGCGGTGATGGAAACCAGGCTCCGCTT.

Turning to this clone: Genes and germline come from the mouse. The CDR3 goes on 1 residue after the read ends, and that part is filled in from the germline J gene. This chain connects TRBV5 to TRBJ1-3, with a weak D call TRBD1 (6 bases). The CDR3 runs 16 residues. V was clipped by 0 bases and J by 0 bases, with 9 bases between them. Germline V lookup: CDR1 LGHNA, CDR2 YNLKQL (reference sequence). The CDR3 sequence is CASSQDWTVSGNTLYF. Partial CDR3 DNA: TGTGCCAGCAGCCAAGATTGGACAGTTTCTGGAAATACGCTCTAT.

About this clone itself: Gene names and germline match the mouse. The read ends 1 residue before the CDR3 terminus; that terminus is restored from the germline J gene. V usage is TRBV13-2 and J usage is TRBJ2-3; tentatively, D is TRBD2 (7 bases). This CDR3 has 14 amino acids. Germline V lookup: CDR1 NNHNN, CDR2 SYGAGS (reference sequence). Trimming pared 0 bases from V and 3 bases from J, leaving 8 bases between. The covered CDR3 bases are TGTGCCAGCGGTGATGTGGGGGGCGCAGAAACGCTGTAT. It codes for CASGDVGGAETLY. In full, the CDR3 is CASGDVGGAETLYF.

About this clone itself: Gene names and germline refer to mouse. The read is 1 residue too short to cover the CDR3 end, so that end is filled in from the germline J gene. This chain uses TRBV19 with TRBJ2-4, with D possibly TRBD1 on 6 matching bases. The germline gives CDR1 FNHDT, CDR2 SITEND (reference sequence). The CDR3 covers 13 residues. The V and J ends lost 0 bases and 8 bases respectively, with 10 bases between them. CDR3 residues: CASSIEGVSTLYF. CDR3 DNA, as far as it was read: TGTGCCAGCAGTATAGAGGGGGTAAGCACCTTGTAC.

This clone was seen just once. The listed genes are named as in mouse. The missing CDR3 end, 1 residue past where the read stops, is filled in from the germline J gene. The V gene is TRBV19, the J gene TRBJ1-6; D is perhaps TRBD1 (6 bases). TRBJ1-6 is sorted into the ORF group, with uncertain function. Trimming took 3 bases from V and 9 from J, leaving 16 bases between them. The CDR3 runs to 15 residues. The germline V gene encodes CDR1 FNHDT and CDR2 SITEND (reference sequence). The sequenced CDR3 bases are TGTGCCAGCAGTACCGACTTCAGGGGTGGTTCGCCCCTCTAC. Translation gives CASSTDFRGGSPLY. The whole CDR3 region reads CASSTDFRGGSPLYF.

Worth noting for this clone: Genes here carry mouse names. The read terminates 1 residue ahead of where the CDR3 ends, so the germline J gene completes it. J is TRBJ2-7 and V is TRBV19; 11 bases are shared with TRBD1. Germline CDR1 FNHDT, CDR2 SITEND (reference sequence). J lost 4 bases, V lost 5 bases, and 5 bases had no gene match. There are 14 residues in the CDR3. The covered CDR3 bases are TGTGCCAGCAGGACCGGGACAGGGGGATATGAACAGTAC. Translation: CASRTGTGGYEQY. The entire CDR3 protein is CASRTGTGGYEQYF.

About this clone itself: The gene names here belong to mouse. The observed sequence ends 1 residue before the CDR3 terminus, with the missing tail filled in from the germline J gene. The rearrangement links TRBV1 to TRBJ2-7; 10 bases are a match to TRBD2. With V trimmed by 0 bases and J by 3 bases, 5 bases remained unmatched. The CDR3 contains 16 residues. Per germline, CDR1 NSQYPW and CDR2 LRSPGD (reference sequence). Partial CDR3 DNA: TGCACCTGCAGTGCAGATCCGGGACTGGGGTTCTATGAACAGTAC. This codes for CTCSADPGLGFYEQY. The whole CDR3 is CTCSADPGLGFYEQYF.

For this clone: Gene names and germline refer to mouse. Read sequence stops 1 residue before the CDR3 end, and the germline J gene provides the missing end. V is TRBV5 and J is TRBJ1-1; possibly TRBD1 for D (6 bases). Germline CDR1 is LGHNA and CDR2 is YNLKQL (reference sequence). Trimming cost V 3 bases and J 7 bases, with 9 bases left between them. This CDR3 region has 12 residues. The CDR3 bases that were read are TGTGCCAGCAGCCACATACAGGGAGAAGTCTTC. Translated, it gives CASSHIQGEVF. The CDR3 as a whole reads CASSHIQGEVFF.

Concerning this clone: Gene labels here are mouse ones. The read is 1 residue too short to cover the CDR3 end, so that end is filled in from the germline J gene. The V call is TRBV13-2, the J call TRBJ2-7; 11 bases match TRBD2. The germline CDR1 and CDR2 sequences are NNHNN and SYGAGS (reference sequence). The CDR3 contains 14 residues. With 4 bases clipped from V and 4 bases from J, the junction kept 4 bases outside the gene matches. CDR3 residues: CASGPGTGGYEQYF. CDR3 DNA (partial): TGTGCCAGCGGTCCCGGGACTGGGGGATATGAACAGTAC.

To note about this clone: Gene names follow the mouse nomenclature. The read is 1 residue too short to cover the CDR3 end, so that end is filled in from the germline J gene. The chain couples TRBV31 to TRBJ2-3; D perhaps matches TRBD2 (6 bases). CDR1 and CDR2 from the germline V gene are GKSSPN and SITVG. Trimming left V 0 bases short and J 0 bases short, with 13 bases between. The CDR3 contains 16 residues. CDR3 bases read: TGTGCCTGGAGTCTAAGTTACGGGGGGAGTGCAGAAACGCTGTAT. Amino acid sequence: CAWSLSYGGSAETLY. The full CDR3 reads CAWSLSYGGSAETLYF. Complete variable domain (other parts from reference TRBV31 and TRBJ2-3): AQTIHQWPVAEIKAVGSPLSLGCTIKGKSSPNLYWYWQATGGTLQQLFYSITVGQVESVVQLNLSASRPKDDQFILSTEKLLLSHSGFYLCAWSLSYGGSAETLYFGSGTRLTVL.

Points on this clone: All gene names here are mouse names. CDR3 protein: CASSTLRDTQYF. CDR3 DNA (partial): TGTGCCAGCAGTACTTTGAGAGACACCCAGTAC. This chain joins TRBV19 and TRBJ2-5; no reliable D call. The read finishes 1 residue shy of the CDR3 end, and the germline J gene is used to complete it. Germline lookup yields CDR1 FNHDT and CDR2 SITEND (reference sequence). The CDR3 totals 12 residues. Trimming removed 3 bases at V and 5 bases at J, with 7 bases between. The variable domain in full, completed from reference TRBV19 and TRBJ2-5, reads GGIITQTPKFLIGQEGQKLTLKCQQNFNHDTMYWYRQDSGKGLRLIYYSITENDLQKGDLSEGYDASREKKSSFSLTVTSAQKNEMAVFLCASSTLRDTQYFGPGTRLLVL.

With respect to this clone: Mouse germline and gene names are used. Coverage ceases 1 residue before the CDR3 finishes, and the germline J gene fills in the end. Other DNA sequences of this sample code for an identical CDR3. V and J are TRBV2 and TRBJ2-7; 9 bases line up with TRBD1. V shed 3 bases and J 4 bases; nucleotides not matched to a gene: 4. The CDR3 sequence is 14 residues long. Germline V gene sequence: CDR1 LGHNA, CDR2 YSYQKL. The CDR3 protein is CASSQPGQGYEQYF. The CDR3 DNA, read in part, is TGTGCCAGCAGCCAGCCGGGACAGGGATATGAACAGTAC.